A selection of T cell receptor beta chains follows, all from one sample in a study of cytomegalovirus exposure and HLA in healthy donors. Assay used: immunoSEQ multiplex PCR; TCRdb lists only in-frame clones, some missing. The sample carries tens of thousands of clones, roughly 74% recorded once. The sequenced sample was PBMCs. These receptors came from a human donor in good health. CDR3s include the opening cysteine and the closing phenylalanine or tryptophan. Each record gives: D gene, J gene, clone size, V gene, CDR3 protein, CDR3 DNA. The D gene is left open where the match is weak. Not all rows give a size; the values are once, few, many and, for expanded clones, a class.

D gene: NA
J gene: TRBJ2-5
clone size: NA
V gene: TRBV5-1
CDR3 protein: CASSLEGIAGFAETQYF
CDR3 DNA: TGCGCCAGCAGCTTGGAGGGGATAGCTGGTTTCGCAGAGACCCAGTACTTC

D gene: TRBD2
J gene: TRBJ2-1
clone size: NA
V gene: TRBV28
CDR3 protein: CASSPSGTRVEQFF
CDR3 DNA: TGTGCCAGCAGTCCCAGCGGGACTAGAGTTGAGCAGTTCTTC

D gene: NA
J gene: TRBJ1-5
clone size: NA
V gene: TRBV5-6
CDR3 protein: CASSLQTGKGNQPQHF
CDR3 DNA: TGTGCCAGCAGCCTTCAAACAGGGAAGGGCAATCAGCCCCAGCATTTT

D gene: NA
J gene: TRBJ1-2
clone size: NA
V gene: TRBV12-2
CDR3 protein: CASRRGEESNYGYTF
CDR3 DNA: TGTGCAAGTCGCCGTGGCGAGGAATCCAACTATGGCTACACCTTC

D gene: TRBD1
J gene: TRBJ1-1
clone size: NA
V gene: TRBV15
CDR3 protein: CATSRDGAGGNTEAFF
CDR3 DNA: TGTGCCACCAGCAGAGATGGAGCAGGGGGAAACACTGAAGCTTTCTTT

D gene: NA
J gene: TRBJ2-3
clone size: few
V gene: TRBV9
CDR3 protein: CASSPHPRSTGTDTQYF
CDR3 DNA: TGTGCCAGCAGCCCACATCCCCGTTCGACAGGCACAGATACGCAGTATTTT

D gene: NA
J gene: TRBJ1-2
clone size: few
V gene: TRBV28
CDR3 protein: CASSLWSTYGYTF
CDR3 DNA: TGTGCCAGCAGTTTATGGAGCACCTATGGCTACACCTTC

D gene: NA
J gene: TRBJ2-7
clone size: NA
V gene: TRBV29-1
CDR3 protein: CSVEQQDGSYEQYF
CDR3 DNA: TGCAGCGTTGAACAACAGGATGGGTCCTACGAGCAGTACTTC

D gene: NA
J gene: TRBJ1-3
clone size: NA
V gene: TRBV7-9
CDR3 protein: CATLGHSSGNTIYF
CDR3 DNA: TGTGCCACTCTGGGACATTCAAGTGGAAACACCATATATTTT

D gene: TRBD2
J gene: TRBJ2-5
clone size: NA
V gene: TRBV5-1
CDR3 protein: CASSSDYSGSRETQYF
CDR3 DNA: TGCGCCAGCAGCTCAGATTATAGCGGGAGTCGGGAGACCCAGTACTTC